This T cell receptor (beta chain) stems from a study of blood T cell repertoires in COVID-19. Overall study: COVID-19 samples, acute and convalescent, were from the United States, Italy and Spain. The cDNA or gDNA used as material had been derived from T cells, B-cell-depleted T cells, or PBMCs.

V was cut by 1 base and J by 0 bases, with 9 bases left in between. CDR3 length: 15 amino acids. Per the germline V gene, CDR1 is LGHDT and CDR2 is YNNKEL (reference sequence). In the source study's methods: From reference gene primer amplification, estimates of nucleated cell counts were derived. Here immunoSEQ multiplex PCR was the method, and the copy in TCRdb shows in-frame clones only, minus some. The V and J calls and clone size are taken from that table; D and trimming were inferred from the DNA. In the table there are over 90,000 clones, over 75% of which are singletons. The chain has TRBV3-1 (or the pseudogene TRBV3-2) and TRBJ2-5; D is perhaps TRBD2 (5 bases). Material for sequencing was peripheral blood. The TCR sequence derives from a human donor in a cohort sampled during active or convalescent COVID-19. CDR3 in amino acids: CASSQGGNDQETQYF. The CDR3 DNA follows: TGTGCCAGCAGCCAAGGAGGGAATGACCAAGAGACCCAGTACTTC.